The clone carrying this TCR beta chain was seen ten or more times. This CDR3 region has 15 residues. V was trimmed by 7 bases and J by 2 bases, leaving 12 bases between them. This record belongs to a study of regulatory T cells in long-lasting Graves disease. The sample's time point: persistent/refractory GD, antithyroid drugs over 5 years with positive TRAb. PBMC RNA served as the TCR library source. Arm-PCR of CDR3 regions with iRepertoire HTBI primers generated TCR beta libraries. TCRdb fed the multiplex PCR reads into MiXCR, producing one record per CDR3 protein. The sample consists of 700,000 or so distinct CDR3 sequences, around 30% of them appearing once.

This specimen was peripheral blood mononuclear cells (PBMCs), taken when the disease was refractory, from a patient treated with antithyroid drugs. This receptor was obtained from a female donor with Graves disease. The chain couples TRBV12-3 or TRBV12-4 to TRBJ2-6, with a possible D match to TRBD1 (6 bases). CDR3 in DNA: TGTGCCAGCACCCCGGACAGTCCTGGGGCCAACGTCCTGACTTTC. Protein product: CASTPDSPGANVLTF.